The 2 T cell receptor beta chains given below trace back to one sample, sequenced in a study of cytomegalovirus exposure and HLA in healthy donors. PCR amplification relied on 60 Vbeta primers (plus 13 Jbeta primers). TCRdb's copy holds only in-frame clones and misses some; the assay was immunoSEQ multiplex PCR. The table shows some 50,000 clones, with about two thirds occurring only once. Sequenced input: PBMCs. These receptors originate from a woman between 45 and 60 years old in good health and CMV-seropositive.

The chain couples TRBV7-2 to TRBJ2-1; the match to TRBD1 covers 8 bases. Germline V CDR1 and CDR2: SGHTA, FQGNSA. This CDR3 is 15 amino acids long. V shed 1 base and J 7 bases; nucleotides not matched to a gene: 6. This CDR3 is CASSLVADRVNEQFF. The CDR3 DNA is TGTGCCAGCAGCTTAGTGGCGGACAGGGTAAATGAGCAGTTCTTC.

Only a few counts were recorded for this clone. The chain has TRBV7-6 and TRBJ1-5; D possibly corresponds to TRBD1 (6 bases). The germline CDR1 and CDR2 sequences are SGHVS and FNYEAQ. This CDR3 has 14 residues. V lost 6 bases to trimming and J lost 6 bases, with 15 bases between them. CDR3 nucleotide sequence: TGTGCCAGCAGTCCTAGACAGGCAGGTCAGCCCCAGCATTTT. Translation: CASSPRQAGQPQHF.